The present entry profiles one T cell receptor beta chain with its context. What it recognizes is unknown. The data originate from a study of post-analysis software for immune sequencing data. Study observations and caveats: The study found TRBV5-6, TRBV5-1 and TRBV20-1 among about five TRBV segments more frequent in patients than controls.

This CDR3 region has 14 residues. In germline, CDR1 is MNHEY, CDR2 SVGEGT. V was shortened by 2 bases and J by 3 bases, with 8 bases between the two germline ends. Tagging with unique molecular identifiers was a feature of the TCR beta cDNA libraries. TCRdb ran MiXCR on the PCR reads and lists one entry per CDR3 protein. The data show roughly 650,000 distinct CDR3 sequences, with 55% to 60% seen just once and about 11% held by the top ten. The source of this sequence is a girl aged 2 to 9 with multiple sclerosis. The chain is built from TRBV6-2 or TRBV6-3 and TRBJ2-1; the D is unclear. Source material: blood. The CDR3 bases are TGTGCCAGCAGTTACCGACACGTCTACAATGAGCAGTTCTTC. Residues: CASSYRHVYNEQFF.